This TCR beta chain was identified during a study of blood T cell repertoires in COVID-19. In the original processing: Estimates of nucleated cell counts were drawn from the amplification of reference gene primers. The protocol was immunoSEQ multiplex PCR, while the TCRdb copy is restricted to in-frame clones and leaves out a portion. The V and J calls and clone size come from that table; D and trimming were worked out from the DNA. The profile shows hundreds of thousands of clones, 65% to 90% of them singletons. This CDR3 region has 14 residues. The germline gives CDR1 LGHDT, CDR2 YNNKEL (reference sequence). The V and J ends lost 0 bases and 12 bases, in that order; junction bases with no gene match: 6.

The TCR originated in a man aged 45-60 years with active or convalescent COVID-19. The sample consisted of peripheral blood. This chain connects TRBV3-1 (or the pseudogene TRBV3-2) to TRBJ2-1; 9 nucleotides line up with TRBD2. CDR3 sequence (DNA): TGTGCCAGCAGCCAAGAGGCTAGCGGGAAGACGCAGTTCTTC. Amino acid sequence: CASSQEASGKTQFF.